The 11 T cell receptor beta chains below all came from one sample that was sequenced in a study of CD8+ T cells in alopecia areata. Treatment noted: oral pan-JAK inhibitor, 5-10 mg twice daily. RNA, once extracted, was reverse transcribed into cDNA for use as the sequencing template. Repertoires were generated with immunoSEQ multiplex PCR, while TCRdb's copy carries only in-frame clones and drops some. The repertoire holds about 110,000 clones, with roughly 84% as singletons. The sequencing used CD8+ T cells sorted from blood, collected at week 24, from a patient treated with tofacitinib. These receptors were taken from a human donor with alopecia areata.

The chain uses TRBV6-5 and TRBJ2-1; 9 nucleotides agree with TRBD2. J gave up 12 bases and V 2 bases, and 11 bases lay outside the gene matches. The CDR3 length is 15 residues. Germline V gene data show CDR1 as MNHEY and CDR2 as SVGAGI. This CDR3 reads CASSYGLAGPRGQFF. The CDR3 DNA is TGTGCCAGCAGTTACGGGCTAGCGGGGCCACGAGGGCAGTTCTTC.

The CDR3 reads CASSLGGGLTPGANVLTF. In DNA form, the CDR3 reads TGTGCCAGCAGCTTAGGAGGGGGTTTAACCCCTGGGGCCAACGTCCTGACTTTC. The chain combines TRBV7-9 with TRBJ2-6; possible D gene TRBD1, 6 bases. Germline values: CDR1 SEHNR, CDR2 FQNEAQ (reference sequence). The CDR3 has 18 amino acids. Deletions cut 1 base from V and 2 bases from J, with 15 bases between.

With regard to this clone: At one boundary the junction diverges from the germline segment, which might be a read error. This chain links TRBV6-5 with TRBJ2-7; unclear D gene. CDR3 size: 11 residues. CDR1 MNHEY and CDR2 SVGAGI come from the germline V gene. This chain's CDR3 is CASTYTNEQYF. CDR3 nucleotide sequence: TGTGCCAGCACTTACACAAACGAGCAGTACTTC.

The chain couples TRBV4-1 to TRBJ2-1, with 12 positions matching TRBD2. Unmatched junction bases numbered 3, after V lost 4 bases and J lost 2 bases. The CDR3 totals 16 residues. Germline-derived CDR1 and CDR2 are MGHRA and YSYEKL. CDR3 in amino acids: CASSPRTSGAYNEQFF. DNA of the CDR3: TGCGCCAGCAGCCCTCGGACTAGCGGGGCCTACAATGAGCAGTTCTTC.

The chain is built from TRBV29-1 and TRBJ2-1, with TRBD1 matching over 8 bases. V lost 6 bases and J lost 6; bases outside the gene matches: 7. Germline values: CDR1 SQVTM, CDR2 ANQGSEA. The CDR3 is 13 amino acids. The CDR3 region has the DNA TGCAGCGTCGGACAGGGCAGTGGCAATGAGCAGTTCTTC. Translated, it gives CSVGQGSGNEQFF.

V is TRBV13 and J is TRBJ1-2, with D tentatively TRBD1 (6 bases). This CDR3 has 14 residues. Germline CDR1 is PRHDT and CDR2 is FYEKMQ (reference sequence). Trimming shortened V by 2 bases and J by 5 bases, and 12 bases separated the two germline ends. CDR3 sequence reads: CASSLHRVEYGYTF. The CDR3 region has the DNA TGTGCCAGCAGCTTACACAGGGTGGAGTATGGCTACACCTTC.

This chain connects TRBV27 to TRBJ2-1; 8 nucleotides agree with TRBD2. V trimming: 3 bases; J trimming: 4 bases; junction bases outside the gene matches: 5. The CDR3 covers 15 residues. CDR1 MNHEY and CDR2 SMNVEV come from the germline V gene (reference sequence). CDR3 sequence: CASSFGASGYNEQFF. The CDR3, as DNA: TGTGCCAGCAGTTTCGGTGCTAGCGGGTACAATGAGCAGTTCTTC.

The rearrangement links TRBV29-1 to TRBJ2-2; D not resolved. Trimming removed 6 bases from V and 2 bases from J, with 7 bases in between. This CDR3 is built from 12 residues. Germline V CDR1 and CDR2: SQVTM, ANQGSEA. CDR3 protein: CSVRPNTGELFF. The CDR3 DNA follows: TGCAGCGTGAGACCTAACACCGGGGAGCTGTTTTTT.

The CDR3 here is CASTDRFYGYTF. In DNA form, the CDR3 reads TGTGCCAGCACGGACCGTTTTTATGGCTACACCTTC. The chain recombines TRBV25-1 with TRBJ1-2, with D hard to call. V was cut by 7 bases and J by 5 bases, with 11 bases left in between. Germline loops: CDR1 MGHDK, CDR2 SYGVNS. There are 12 residues in the CDR3.

As DNA, the CDR3 is TGTGCCAGCAGTTATTCGGACAGGGCAAAACTGTTTTTT. It is translated as CASSYSDRAKLFF. The chain employs TRBV6-5 and TRBJ1-4; 8 positions agree with TRBD1. Germline V lookup: CDR1 MNHEY, CDR2 SVGAGI. V was clipped by 3 bases and J by 10 bases; unmatched bases: 4. CDR3 length: 13 residues.

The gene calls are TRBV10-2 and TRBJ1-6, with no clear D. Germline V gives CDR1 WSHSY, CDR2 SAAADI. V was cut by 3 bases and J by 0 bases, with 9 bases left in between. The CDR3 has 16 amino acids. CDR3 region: CASSDRGNSYNSPLHF. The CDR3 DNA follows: TGCGCCAGCAGTGATAGAGGGAACTCCTATAATTCACCCCTCCACTTT.